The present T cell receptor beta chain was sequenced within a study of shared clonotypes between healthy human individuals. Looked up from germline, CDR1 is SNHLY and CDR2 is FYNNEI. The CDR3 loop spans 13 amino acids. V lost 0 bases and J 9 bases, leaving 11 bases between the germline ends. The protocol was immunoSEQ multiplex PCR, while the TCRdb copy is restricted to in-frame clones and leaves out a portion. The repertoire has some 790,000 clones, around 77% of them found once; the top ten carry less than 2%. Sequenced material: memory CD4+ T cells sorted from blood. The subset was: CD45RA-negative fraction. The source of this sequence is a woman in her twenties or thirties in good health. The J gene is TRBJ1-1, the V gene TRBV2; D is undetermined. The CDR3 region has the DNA TGTGCCAGCAGTGAAGCTGGGCAGATAAAAGCTTTCTTT. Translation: CASSEAGQIKAFF.